These T cell receptor beta chains were read from a single sample in a study of cytomegalovirus exposure and HLA in healthy donors. The table came from immunoSEQ multiplex PCR; TCRdb's copy has only in-frame clones and leaves some out. The table lists 96,000 or so clones, with about 5.9% in the top ten. Sequencing input: PBMCs. These TCRs come from a girl aged 10-17 years in good health and CMV-seropositive. CDR3s include the opening cysteine and the closing phenylalanine or tryptophan. The D gene is left open where the match is weak.

J	D	V	CDR3	DNA
TRBJ2-3	.	TRBV5-1	CASSLGFAGDTQYF	TGCGCCAGCAGCCTCGGATTTGCGGGGGATACGCAGTATTTT
TRBJ1-5	.	TRBV7-6	CASSLGSAGQPQHF	TGTGCCAGCAGCTTAGGTTCTGCAGGGCAGCCCCAGCATTTT
TRBJ1-1	TRBD1	TRBV19	CASTPGQRTLRAFF	TGTGCCAGCACTCCGGGACAGAGAACTCTCCGGGCTTTCTTT
TRBJ2-7	.	TRBV19	CASSMAGNPYEQYF	TGTGCCAGTAGTATGGCGGGGAATCCCTACGAGCAGTACTTC
TRBJ1-6	.	TRBV6-5	CASSYGQVDSPLHF	TGTGCCAGCAGTTACGGGCAGGTAGATTCACCCCTACACTTT
TRBJ1-1	.	TRBV23-1	CASSQNRAVGAFF	TGCGCCAGCAGTCAAAACAGAGCGGTCGGAGCTTTCTTT
TRBJ2-5	TRBD2	TRBV7-2	CASSYRTSGEETQYF	TGTGCCAGCAGCTATAGGACTAGCGGGGAAGAGACCCAGTACTTC
TRBJ1-5	TRBD1	TRBV19	CASSTGGWSNQPQHF	TGTGCCAGTAGTACAGGGGGTTGGAGCAATCAGCCCCAGCATTTT
TRBJ1-2	.	TRBV7-8	CASSPPGPRGIGGYTF	TGTGCCAGCAGCCCCCCAGGGCCCAGGGGAATTGGTGGCTACACCTTC
TRBJ2-5	.	TRBV6-4	CASSPIGGQETQYF	TGTGCCAGCAGCCCAATAGGGGGCCAAGAGACCCAGTACTTC
TRBJ1-1	.	TRBV6-1	CASRAQTGNTEAFF	TGTGCCAGCAGAGCCCAAACAGGGAACACTGAAGCTTTCTTT
TRBJ1-3	TRBD1	TRBV5-1	CASSSRGGGNTIYF	TGCGCCAGCAGCTCAAGAGGGGGCGGAAACACCATATATTTT
TRBJ1-5	.	TRBV9	CASSVSGGGNQPQHF	TGTGCCAGCAGCGTTTCAGGCGGAGGGAATCAGCCCCAGCATTTT
TRBJ2-3	.	TRBV6-1	CASLQNRILTDTQYF	TGTGCCAGCCTCCAAAACAGGATTCTCACAGATACGCAGTATTTT
TRBJ2-1	.	TRBV28	CASSLGMVEQFF	TGTGCCAGCAGTTTAGGCATGGTTGAGCAGTTCTTC
TRBJ2-2	TRBD2	TRBV9	CASSDPFPGLAANTGELFF	TGTGCCAGCAGCGACCCTTTTCCGGGACTAGCGGCGAACACCGGGGAGCTGTTTTTT
TRBJ2-1	.	TRBV11-3	CASSRESSYNEQFF	TGTGCCAGCAGCAGGGAGAGTTCCTACAATGAGCAGTTCTTC